Below are 2 T cell receptor beta chains sequenced from a single sample in a study of blood T cell repertoires in COVID-19. The table came from immunoSEQ multiplex PCR; TCRdb's copy has only in-frame clones and leaves some out. The sample yields 67,000 or so clones, 81% seen once. Sequencing was performed on peripheral blood. The receptors were gathered from a woman aged 65 to 85 with acute or convalescent COVID-19.

The rearrangement uses TRBV7-8 and TRBJ1-2, with 8 bases aligning to TRBD1. J lost 4 bases, V lost 4 bases, and 2 bases had no gene match. The germline V gene has CDR1 SGHVS and CDR2 FQNEAQ. The length of the CDR3 is 13 residues. This CDR3 is CASSSTGGYGYTF. The CDR3, as DNA: TGTGCCAGCAGCTCAACAGGGGGCTATGGCTACACCTTC.

This clone turned up a few times. V and J are TRBV5-6 and TRBJ1-1; D uncertain. The germline V gene has CDR1 SGHDT and CDR2 YYEEEE. The germline V and J ends were trimmed by 2 bases and 4 bases, with 15 bases remaining between them. The CDR3 runs to 15 residues. Written as DNA, the CDR3 is TGTGCCAGCAGCTTCAGGCGGGGAGTGGGCACTGAAGCTTTCTTT. Translated, it gives CASSFRRGVGTEAFF.